This T cell receptor (beta chain) was obtained from a study of cytomegalovirus exposure and HLA in healthy donors (dated by TCRdb to about 2017). Context from the whole study: According to a later analysis, one platform produced both the 110 or so validation repertoires and the 700 or so repertoires of the first cohort. The aim of the study was to test whether cataloging public T cell receptors could identify signatures of past pathogen exposure. Along with the approximately 670-subject first cohort, a separate validation cohort of around 110 different subjects was used. The study combined high-throughput TCR immunosequencing, statistical association of individual TCRs with disease status, and machine learning to predict cytomegalovirus infection status.

The full study reports these points: The authors suggested that the approach could potentially be generalized to other disease states and immunological phenotypes. In vitro tests confirmed that a few of the cytomegalovirus-associated TCR beta chains recognize cytomegalovirus antigens. A later analysis found that TCRs clustered in the first cohort also tended to co-occur in the roughly 120 validation repertoires, with 94% of cluster scores above 0. All 120 or so repertoires were used to score co-occurrence in the validation cohort in a later analysis, because that analysis had no HLA typing for the cohort. While some public TCRs were present in many individuals, most TCR sequences turned up only very rarely across donors. A total of 150 or so TCR beta chains were listed by the study as associated with cytomegalovirus. In both the original and validation cohorts, the classifier was reported to diagnose cytomegalovirus status with high specificity and sensitivity.

In regard to this clone: This clone's antigen is unknown. Base qualities are not provided; no much larger clone lies one nucleotide away.

The donors belonged to the validation cohort of over a hundred subjects, which was separate from the approximately 680-subject first cohort. The germline V gene specifies MDHEN as CDR1 and SYDVKM as CDR2. From cysteine to phenylalanine, the CDR3 is 16 amino acids long. Of the read, only the CDR3 DNA is kept; its 48 bases are in frame from base 1. The V end loses 7 bases and the J end loses 0 bases, and a stretch of 18 bases separates them. The library was prepared using the immunoSEQ multiplex PCR assay. On the authors' methods: A statistical classification framework was built for diagnosing cytomegalovirus status from the catalog of TCR beta chain sequences. TCRdb carries this immuneACCESS record with in-frame sequences only. Its versions omit some clonotypes, under half of them owing to an unresolved V gene in the studies checked, with the rest unexplained. The V and J calls and clone size come from that table; D and trimming were worked out from the DNA. The sample includes around 150,000 clones, with 85% to 90% observed a single time. The ten largest clones take up almost 8% of the sample.

This chain joins TRBV28 to TRBJ1-1, with a tentative D gene TRBD1 over 5 matching bases. The sequenced material came from PBMCs. This receptor was taken from a woman between 18 and 30 years old in good health and CMV-seropositive. The sequence in DNA is TGTGCCAGCATCGTGGGCGGGAGACAGCTGAACACTGAAGCTTTCTTT. Its translation is CASIVGGRQLNTEAFF. With the rest looked up from the reference TRBV28 and TRBJ1-1 genes rather than sequenced, the full variable domain is DVKVTQSSRYLVKRTGEKVFLECVQDMDHENMFWYRQDPGLGLRLIYFSYDVKMKEKGDIPEGYSVSREKKERFSLILESASTNQTSMYLCASIVGGRQLNTEAFFGQGTRLTVV.